The entry that follows covers one TCR beta chain sequence. Antigen unknown. The entry originates in a study of cytomegalovirus exposure and HLA in healthy donors. Study-wide context: Sequencing of about 179 million T cells in an earlier analysis found roughly 120 million unique TCR beta sequences. General study results and limits: The study labeled more than 150 TCR beta chains cytomegalovirus-associated. Later analysis found that TCR beta chains associated with HLA were more clonally expanded than other, equally common chains.

13 Jbeta primers and 60 Vbeta primers were used for the PCR. The data were produced by immunoSEQ multiplex PCR, yet TCRdb's version contains in-frame clones alone and is incomplete. The data contain roughly 100,000 clones, under 80% of them seen just once; the ten biggest clones take up 9% to 12%. The CDR3 covers 15 residues. CDR1 and CDR2 (germline): KGHSH, LQKENI. The V gene end was trimmed by 4 bases and the J gene end by 4 bases; junction bases not matched to a gene: 8. Unrecorded immune exposure was likely among donors, who were nominally healthy when sampled. The TCR comes from a woman aged 18-29 years in good health and CMV-seropositive. Sequences were obtained from PBMCs. The V call is TRBV18, the J call TRBJ1-2, with 8 bases identical to TRBD1. CDR3 residues: CASSLKTGVGYGYTF. CDR3 DNA sequence: TGTGCCAGCTCACTTAAGACAGGGGTTGGCTATGGCTACACCTTC.